This is a list of T cell receptor beta chains from one sample in a study of T cells expressing NK-cell markers. Reanalyzing the 5' RACE reads, TCRdb keeps one entry per CDR3 protein, without DNA. The sample has about 460,000 distinct CDR3 sequences; the top ten hold more than 1.4%. The specimen was blood T cells: a sorted CD56 or NKG2C T cell subset, CD4+ or CD8+ T cells, or bulk PBMC T cells (not recorded which). The receptors originated from a woman in her fifties or sixties in good health. Each CDR3 is given with its conserved first and last residue.

v_call	j_call	cdr3_aa
TRBV20-1	TRBJ2-2	CSARTSGKVDTGELFF
TRBV4-1	TRBJ1-2	CASSQEQGRGDYGYTF
TRBV12-3/TRBV12-4	TRBJ1-2	CASSFLGGYTF
TRBV24-1	TRBJ2-6	CATQTSGANVLTF
TRBV20-1	TRBJ2-7	CSASNNREQYF
TRBV5-1	TRBJ1-2	CASRSGGLYGYTF
TRBV10-3	TRBJ2-1	CAISPGTSGRSGNNEQFF
TRBV12-3/TRBV12-4	TRBJ2-7	CASSLGVGEQYF
TRBV24-1	TRBJ1-1	CATSDRPLGDTEAFF
TRBV2	TRBJ2-1	CASKLTPYNEQFF